The rows below give T cell receptor beta chains drawn from one sample of a study of blood T cell repertoires in COVID-19. Libraries were prepared by immunoSEQ multiplex PCR; TCRdb keeps only in-frame clonotypes and omits some of them. The sample lists a few hundred thousand clones; roughly 84% were seen once. The specimen sequenced was peripheral blood. The receptor source for this set is a man in his forties who had recovered from COVID-19. The CDR3 runs from the conserved cysteine through the conserved F or W.

CDR3aa,v_gene,j_gene
CATSEGGFNQPQHF,TRBV24-1,TRBJ1-5
CASTSLSRQITEAFF,TRBV6-5,TRBJ1-1
CASSEPAGEQYF,TRBV5-1,TRBJ2-7
CASQTGGSPNSPLHF,TRBV19,TRBJ1-6
CASSVRTSGEDEQFF,TRBV5-1,TRBJ2-1
CASSVDGRQGGELFF,TRBV9,TRBJ2-2
CASSESGVGVLEQYF,TRBV6-1,TRBJ2-7
CASSPSTIVNTEAFF,TRBV3-1/TRBV3-2,TRBJ1-1
CASSLVVGLAVYEQYF,TRBV11-2,TRBJ2-7
CASSLTGQEAFF,TRBV19,TRBJ1-1
CASSDSIGDEQFF,TRBV6-4,TRBJ2-1
CATKRWTGEAMYNSPLHF,TRBV10-3,TRBJ1-6
CASRTLGDNEQFF,TRBV4-3,TRBJ2-1
CAWTGLDYEQYF,TRBV30,TRBJ2-7
CASSQAGGFTGELFF,TRBV4-1,TRBJ2-2
CASSPSLGATNEKLFF,TRBV7-9,TRBJ1-4
CASSSWQGGEKLFF,TRBV11-2,TRBJ1-4
CASSYSEGLNTEAFF,TRBV6-5,TRBJ1-1
CASSLWTATGELFF,TRBV14,TRBJ2-2
CASSFTGETEAFF,TRBV12-3/TRBV12-4,TRBJ1-1
CASSFGGGDQPQHF,TRBV7-8,TRBJ1-5
CASSLGRERRNTIYF,TRBV5-5,TRBJ1-3
CATSRDRDRVLYEQYF,TRBV15,TRBJ2-7
CASSPGQVSYEQYF,TRBV5-4,TRBJ2-7
CASSPGQGVGYTF,TRBV6-5,TRBJ1-2
CAKQFPGGNSNQPQHF,TRBV5-8,TRBJ1-5
CASSPPSSDTQYF,TRBV18,TRBJ2-3
CASSPDSWGTGDAEKLFF,TRBV7-9,TRBJ1-4
CASSYRGQGLVQYF,TRBV6-2/TRBV6-3,TRBJ2-7
CASSLVLSQGETQYF,TRBV5-1,TRBJ2-5
CASSLTGYTEAFF,TRBV5-1,TRBJ1-1